The present T cell receptor beta chain was sequenced within a study of blood T cells in healthy people across ages. Study summary: Capture via template switching afforded approximately one barcoded beta molecule per two T cells. Study-wide results and caveats: Comparison with aged donors showed that long-lived donors had more naive CD4+ cells and higher diversity. Roughly linear age-related decline in beta diversity appeared, significant by age approximately 43.

Losses at the gene ends were 3 bases for V and 7 bases for J; bases not matched to a gene: 6. Germline CDR1 SGHTA, CDR2 FQGNSA. The CDR3 is made up of 14 amino acids. This clonotype turned up a few times. Its antigen is currently unknown. A sample-barcoded 5' primer and a J-beta primer mix were used in a second PCR of roughly 7 to 11 cycles. Sequencing yielded, for each sample, at least 2.5 million paired-end reads carrying CDR3. Via MiXCR, TCRdb re-called the 5' RACE reads, giving one row per CDR3 protein. The sample lists around 790,000 distinct CDR3 sequences, around 42% occurring once. The chain employs TRBV7-2 and TRBJ2-7; 10 nucleotides align to TRBD2. The TCR sequence derives from a man aged 60-69 years in good health. The sequencing sample was made of blood. The CDR3 sequence: CASSLQRGGDEQYF. CDR3 sequence (DNA): TGTGCCAGCAGCTTGCAGCGGGGGGGGGATGAGCAGTACTTC.